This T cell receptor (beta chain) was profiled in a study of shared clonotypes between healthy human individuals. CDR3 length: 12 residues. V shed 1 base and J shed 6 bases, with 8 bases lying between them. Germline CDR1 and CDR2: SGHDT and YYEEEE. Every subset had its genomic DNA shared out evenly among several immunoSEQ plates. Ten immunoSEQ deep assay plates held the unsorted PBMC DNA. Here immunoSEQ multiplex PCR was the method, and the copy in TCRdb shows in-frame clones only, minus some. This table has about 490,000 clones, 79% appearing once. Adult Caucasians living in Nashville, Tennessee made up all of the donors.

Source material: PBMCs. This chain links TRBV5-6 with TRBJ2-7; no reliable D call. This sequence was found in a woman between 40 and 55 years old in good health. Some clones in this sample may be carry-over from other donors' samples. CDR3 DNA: TGTGCCAGCAGCTTGCGGTGGGGCGAGCAGTACTTC. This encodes CASSLRWGEQYF. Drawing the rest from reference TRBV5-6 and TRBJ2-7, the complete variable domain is DAGVTQSPTHLIKTRGQQVTLRCSPKSGHDTVSWYQQALGQGPQFIFQYYEEEERQRGNFPDRFSGHQFPNYSSELNVNALLLGDSALYLCASSLRWGEQYFGPGTRLTVT.